Each of the 25 T cell receptor beta chains below was sequenced from the same sample in a study of response to subunit inactivated influenza vaccine. TCRdb re-called the RT-PCR reads through MiXCR, storing one row per CDR3 protein. The sample includes around 480,000 distinct CDR3 sequences, about 15% seen only once; the top ten take roughly 3%. The sample here was CD4+ T cells sorted from PBMCs, taken less than 30 months after vaccination. These receptors were taken from a man aged 50 to 69 who received an inactivated influenza vaccine.

This clonotype occurred many times. This chain links TRBV12-3 or TRBV12-4 with TRBJ2-1; possible D gene TRBD1, 6 bases. This CDR3 region has 12 residues. The V gene lost 6 bases and the J gene lost 7 bases, with 10 bases spanning the gap. CDR3: CASRQGLNEQFF. The DNA for the CDR3 is TGTGCCAGCAGACAGGGTCTTAATGAGCAGTTCTTC.

In its sample, this clonotype was seen a few times. V and J are TRBV4-3 and TRBJ1-6, with D maybe TRBD1 (5 bases). This CDR3 region has 15 residues. Germline CDR1 reads LGHNA; CDR2 reads YSLEER. Trimming shortened V by 0 bases and J by 14 bases, and 17 bases separated the two germline ends. CDR3 DNA sequence: TGCGCCAGCAGCCAAGATGTGGGGGTACGGGGTTCCCTCCACTTT. The encoded protein is CASSQDVGVRGSLHF.

This clonotype turned up a few times. The chain couples TRBV7-2 to TRBJ1-6; possible D gene TRBD1, 6 bases. Trimming removed 5 bases from V and 6 bases from J, with 14 bases in between. Germline CDR1 reads SGHTA; CDR2 reads FQGNSA. The CDR3 length is 15 residues. The CDR3 DNA follows: TGTGCCAGCAGCGAGCGGGGGCCGGGTAATTCACCCCTCCACTTT. Its translation is CASSERGPGNSPLHF.

The V call is TRBV7-2, the J call TRBJ2-1; 10 bases map to TRBD2. The CDR3 contains 17 residues. V gave up 3 bases and J gave up 1 base; unmatched junction bases: 6. The germline gives CDR1 SGHTA, CDR2 FQGNSA. CDR3 sequence (DNA): TGTGCCAGCAGCTTGGCTCCGACTAGCGGGTCCTACAATGAGCAGTTCTTC. It is translated as CASSLAPTSGSYNEQFF. Using reference TRBV7-2 and TRBJ2-1 for the parts outside the CDR3, the full variable domain is GAGVSQSPSNKVTEKGKDVELRCDPISGHTALYWYRQSLGQGLEFLIYFQGNSAPDKSGLPSDRFSAERTGGSVSTLTIQRTQQEDSAVYLCASSLAPTSGSYNEQFFGPGTRLTVL.

The sample holds many counts of this clonotype. The chain employs TRBV5-1 and TRBJ2-2; D is unclear. The CDR3 totals 17 residues. Between the trimmed V and J ends, which lost 1 base and 2 bases, there was a span of 15 bases. Germline values: CDR1 SGHRS, CDR2 YFSETQ. As DNA, the CDR3 is TGCGCCAGCAGCTTGCTTTTGTCTACTACCAACACCGGGGAGCTGTTTTTT. Its protein is CASSLLLSTTNTGELFF.

Here the CDR3 reads CSARDAGTSTDTQYF. The CDR3 DNA follows: TGCAGTGCTAGAGATGCGGGAACTAGCACAGATACGCAGTATTTT. The chain links TRBV20-1 to TRBJ2-3; D may be TRBD2 (6 bases). Between the trimmed V and J ends, which lost 0 bases and 0 bases, there was a span of 10 bases. Germline V CDR1 and CDR2: DFQATT, SNEGSKA (reference sequence). The CDR3 spans 15 residues.

This clonotype was picked up a small number of times. The J gene is TRBJ2-7, the V gene TRBV6-5, with D possibly matching TRBD1 (6 bases). Germline CDR1 and CDR2: MNHEY and SVGAGI. V was pared by 0 bases and J by 3 bases, with 18 bases between. This CDR3 has 17 residues. CDR3 protein: CASSYSSEQGIGYEQYF. As DNA, the CDR3 is TGTGCCAGCAGTTACTCAAGTGAACAGGGAATCGGCTACGAGCAGTACTTC.

This clonotype was counted between two and nine times. The gene calls are TRBV12-3 or TRBV12-4 and TRBJ2-5; D may be TRBD1 (6 bases). The V end lost 4 bases, the J end lost 3 bases, and 12 bases lay between the germline ends. CDR3 length: 14 residues. As DNA, the CDR3 is TGTGCCAGCAGTTCTTGGGACACGGAAGAGACCCAGTACTTC. Translating gives CASSSWDTEETQYF.

The table lists this clonotype with a few counts. This chain links TRBV6-1 with TRBJ1-1, with TRBD1 matching 7 bases. This CDR3 has 14 amino acids. The germline V gene has CDR1 MNHNS and CDR2 SASEGT. Trimming removed 7 bases from V and 4 bases from J; junction bases left unmatched: 9. The CDR3 region has the DNA TGTGCCAGCACCCCGGGGAGGGGGCCCACTGAAGCTTTCTTT. Residues: CASTPGRGPTEAFF.

This clonotype occurred many times. This sequence joins TRBV12-3 or TRBV12-4 and TRBJ2-5, with D perhaps TRBD1 or TRBD2 (6 bases each). Trimming shortened V by 1 base and J by 4 bases, and 10 bases separated the two germline ends. The CDR3 runs 14 residues. The CDR3 DNA follows: TGTGCCAGCAGTTTAGGTACGGGGGCAGAGACCCAGTACTTC. Protein sequence: CASSLGTGAETQYF.

In its sample, this clonotype was seen a few times. V is TRBV7-2 and J is TRBJ2-7, with TRBD2 as a possible D gene (5 bases). This CDR3 has 15 amino acids. Germline V gives CDR1 SGHTA, CDR2 FQGNSA. Trimming pared 1 base from V and 5 bases from J, leaving 15 bases between. The CDR3 loop is CASSLEPYAGNEQYF. CDR3 sequence (DNA): TGTGCCAGCAGCTTAGAGCCCTACGCCGGGAACGAGCAGTACTTC.

This clonotype was found a few times. This chain connects TRBV11-2 to TRBJ2-7, with D possibly TRBD2 on 5 matching bases. CDR3 length: 12 amino acids. Per the germline V gene, CDR1 is SGHAT and CDR2 is FQNNGV. V lost 5 bases and J lost 2, with 7 bases in between. The CDR3: CASSREAYEQYF. CDR3 coding DNA: TGTGCCAGCAGCCGGGAAGCCTACGAGCAGTACTTC.

This clonotype was recorded a few times. The V call is TRBV2, the J call TRBJ2-7; 14 positions agree with TRBD2. The CDR3 contains 14 residues. Germline V gene lookup returns CDR1 SNHLY and CDR2 FYNNEI. Unmatched junction bases numbered 3, after V lost 7 bases and J lost 4 bases. Written as DNA, the CDR3 is TGTGCCAGCACCGGGACTAGCGGGAGTTACGAGCAGTACTTC. This translates into CASTGTSGSYEQYF.

This chain links TRBV25-1 with TRBJ2-1; 8 nucleotides match TRBD2. There are 14 residues in the CDR3. Trimming removed 4 bases from V and 9 bases from J; junction bases left unmatched: 8. Germline V gene lookup returns CDR1 MGHDK and CDR2 SYGVNS. For the CDR3, the DNA is TGTGCCAGCAGTGGAGGACTAGCCGACAGTGAGCAGTTCTTC. Translation gives CASSGGLADSEQFF. The entire variable domain, with the rest obtained from reference TRBV25-1 and TRBJ2-1, is as follows: EADIYQTPRYLVIGTGKKITLECSQTMGHDKMYWYQQDPGMELHLIHYSYGVNSTEKGDLSSESTVSRIRTEHFPLTLESARPSHTSQYLCASSGGLADSEQFFGPGTRLTVL.

This clonotype has a count of ten or more. V and J are TRBV6-1 and TRBJ2-4; 16 bases agree with TRBD2. J lost 5 bases, V lost 6 bases, and 7 bases had no gene match. The V gene's germline CDR1 is MNHNS and CDR2 SASEGT. The CDR3 is made up of 17 amino acids. In DNA, the CDR3 is TGTGCCAGCAGCTCCGGGACTAGCGGGGGGGCCCAAAACATTCAGTACTTC. Translating gives CASSSGTSGGAQNIQYF.

The rearrangement links TRBV12-3 or TRBV12-4 to TRBJ2-5; 8 positions agree with TRBD1. Trimming removed 5 bases from V and 7 bases from J; junction bases left unmatched: 9. This CDR3 spans 14 amino acids. The DNA of the CDR3 is TGTGCCAGCAGTGACAGGGGCGTACCGTGGACCCAGTACTTC. Its protein product is CASSDRGVPWTQYF.

This clonotype was counted between two and nine times. The CDR3 sequence is CAISGPRGRVETEAFF. The CDR3 nucleotides are TGTGCCATCAGTGGGCCCCGGGGAAGGGTAGAAACTGAAGCTTTCTTT. The chain joins TRBV10-3 to TRBJ1-1, with D hard to call. Looked up from germline, CDR1 is ENHRY and CDR2 is SYGVKD. Trimming stripped 4 bases from V and 5 bases from J, with 20 bases between. The CDR3 consists of 16 residues.

This clonotype was seen more than once but under ten times. The J gene is TRBJ2-3, the V gene TRBV20-1; D gene uncertain. The CDR3 sequence is 14 residues long. Trimming took 4 bases from V and 1 from J, leaving 12 bases between them. Germline V lookup: CDR1 DFQATT, CDR2 SNEGSKA (reference sequence). The CDR3 DNA sequence: TGCAGTGCTACCACCCGCGACCGCACAGATACGCAGTATTTT. Translated, it gives CSATTRDRTDTQYF.

This clonotype was observed a handful of times. CDR3 bases: TGTGCCAGCAGCTTAATCGACGAGCAGTACTTC. Protein sequence: CASSLIDEQYF. This chain links TRBV7-9 with TRBJ2-7; no reliable D call. Germline V gene data show CDR1 as SEHNR and CDR2 as FQNEAQ (reference sequence). This CDR3 contains 11 residues. Deletions cut 2 bases from V and 5 bases from J, with 4 bases between.

This clonotype has ten or more counts. The chain recombines TRBV20-1 with TRBJ2-2; the D is unclear. The germline CDR1 and CDR2 sequences are DFQATT and SNEGSKA (reference sequence). V lost 3 bases to trimming and J lost 2 bases, with 7 bases between them. The CDR3 covers 13 residues. The CDR3 reads CSARSTNTGELFF. The CDR3 DNA is TGCAGTGCTAGGTCCACTAACACCGGGGAGCTGTTTTTT.

V and J are TRBV5-4 and TRBJ2-1; TRBD1 matches 7 bases. The germline gives CDR1 SGHNT, CDR2 YYREEE (reference sequence). Unmatched junction bases numbered 2, after V lost 0 bases and J lost 5 bases. The CDR3 consists of 14 residues. The CDR3 spells CASSLVDRNNEQFF. The CDR3 DNA reads as TGTGCCAGCAGCTTGGTGGACAGGAACAATGAGCAGTTCTTC.

The chain links TRBV9 to TRBJ2-6; D remains unclear. V lost 3 bases and J 0 bases, leaving 19 bases between the germline ends. CDR1 is SGDLS, CDR2 YYNGEE, per germline. The CDR3 spans 19 residues. Here the CDR3 reads CASSERSSNLLSGANVLTF. The CDR3 bases are TGTGCCAGCAGCGAGAGATCCAGCAACCTCCTCTCTGGGGCCAACGTCCTGACTTTC.

The V gene is TRBV5-1, the J gene TRBJ2-5; the match to TRBD1 covers 10 bases. This CDR3 comprises 16 residues. Germline V gene lookup returns CDR1 SGHRS and CDR2 YFSETQ. J was trimmed by 4 bases and V by 3 bases; bases with no gene match: 9. The CDR3 DNA sequence: TGCGCCAGCAGCTGGACCGGGACAGGGGAAGGAGAGACCCAGTACTTC. Encoded protein: CASSWTGTGEGETQYF. The variable domain in full, with the rest retrieved from reference TRBV5-1 and TRBJ2-5, is KAGVTQTPRYLIKTRGQQVTLSCSPISGHRSVSWYQQTPGQGLQFLFEYFSETQRNKGNFPGRFSGRQFSNSRSEMNVSTLELGDSALYLCASSWTGTGEGETQYFGPGTRLLVL.

Turning to this clonotype: In this CDR3 the conserved last residue, phenylalanine or tryptophan, is missing, so a read error is likely. This chain links TRBV20-1 with TRBJ2-1; D is possibly TRBD1 (6 bases). The CDR3 covers 16 residues. Trimming took off 5 bases at V and 1 base at J, with 18 bases between the two ends. Germline assignment: CDR1 DFQATT and CDR2 SNEGSKA (reference sequence). CDR3 loop: CSAEESGAASYNEQFL. The DNA for the CDR3 is TGCAGTGCTGAGGAATCAGGGGCAGCATCCTACAATGAGCAGTTCCTC.

This clonotype appeared a few times. The chain is built from TRBV20-1 and TRBJ2-7; 12 bases agree with TRBD2. The CDR3 runs 18 residues. Germline assignment: CDR1 DFQATT and CDR2 SNEGSKA (reference sequence). The ends lost 0 bases at V and 2 bases at J; junction bases unmatched: 11. CDR3 amino acids: CSARDLLASGRGTYEQYF. The CDR3 region has the DNA TGCAGTGCTAGAGATCTCTTGGCTAGCGGGAGGGGAACCTACGAGCAGTACTTC.